Described below is a single T cell receptor (beta chain) sequence and its context. The antigen remains undetermined. The CDR3 extends over 14 amino acids. Germline V gives CDR1 MGHRA, CDR2 YSYEKL. Trimming stripped 4 bases from V and 4 bases from J, with 13 bases between. The sample originates from a study of CD8 T cells in ankylosing spondylitis. TCRdb recomputed calls from the 5' RACE reads with MiXCR, one row per CDR3 protein. The sample carries 220,000 or so distinct CDR3 sequences, approximately 20% recorded once. Notes on the study in general: A TCR beta motif of roughly 8 highly homologous variants seemed to mark ankylosing spondylitis blood.

The sequencing input was blood, either unsorted or a sorted T cell fraction (not recorded which). This clonotype was obtained from a male donor with ankylosing spondylitis. The rearrangement links TRBV4-1 to TRBJ2-5; possibly TRBD2 for D (7 bases). The CDR3 region is CASSPRGGRETQYF. DNA of the CDR3: TGCGCCAGCAGCCCAAGGGGGGGCAGAGAGACCCAGTACTTC.